Included here is one T cell receptor (beta chain) sequence, with context. Its antigen is not known. The sample belongs to a study of cytotoxic CD8 clonotypes in ibrutinib-treated CLL. Study-wide background: Within the patient group, about a dozen were relapsed/refractory and fewer than 16 treatment-naive, and 17 were IGHV unmutated. Overall study findings and caveats: Increased clonality at ibrutinib response gave way to a return toward baseline at progression. The clonality rise at ibrutinib response reflected private clonotype expansion.

Produced via immunoSEQ multiplex PCR; TCRdb's table is partial and in-frame only. The profile shows 270,000 or so clones, around 77% of them singletons. The CDR3 sequence is 13 residues long. The germline CDR1 and CDR2 sequences are ENHRY and SYGVKD. V dropped 8 bases and J dropped 7 bases, with 15 bases sitting between them. The TCR sequence derives from a human donor with chronic lymphocytic leukemia. Specimen: PBMCs, collected at disease progression, from a patient treated with ibrutinib. The chain uses TRBV10-3 and TRBJ2-1; tentative D call: TRBD2 (6 bases). The CDR3 DNA sequence: TGTGCCATCGGGCTAGCGAGGGAGAATGAGCAGTTCTTC. This sequence encodes CAIGLARENEQFF.